This entry is about one TCR beta chain. Its matching antigen is unknown. This CDR3 region has 14 residues. V lost 6 bases, J lost 8 bases, and 16 bases lay in between. Germline V gene lookup returns CDR1 MDHEN and CDR2 SYDVKM. The CD4+ fraction was divided into a CD45RA+ naive subset and a CD45RA-negative memory subset. The protocol was immunoSEQ multiplex PCR, while the TCRdb copy is restricted to in-frame clones and leaves out a portion. The sample includes 2 million to 3 million clones, just over 90% of them seen just once. This sample was included in a study of shared clonotypes between healthy human individuals. The study's findings and limits: In having few donors, the study represented limited genetic and exposure-history diversity. Researchers found naive subsets generally carried larger estimated richness than memory subsets. Relative to clonotypes present in all four donors, those not shared had lower generation probabilities.

V gene TRBV28 combines with J gene TRBJ1-4, with a possible D match to TRBD1 (5 bases). The clonotype comes from a man younger than 30 in good health. The sequenced sample consisted of naive CD4+ T cells sorted from blood. The sample's subset: CD45RA+ positively selected. CDR3 residues: CASSPVGGDEKLFF. The CDR3 nucleotides read TGTGCCAGCAGCCCCGTGGGGGGGGACGAAAAACTGTTTTTT.